The sequence of this T cell receptor beta chain was determined in a study of T cell repertoires in aging, cancer and after chemotherapy. Looking at the study overall: The full dataset contained some 8.7 million TCR reads. Study-wide points: No conclusions about immunological memory after chemotherapy can be drawn from the repertoire data.

This clonotype is medium-sized in the sample. Its specificity is unknown. CDR3 size: 16 residues. The V gene's germline CDR1 is MNHEY and CDR2 SVGAGI. With 8 bases clipped from V and 9 bases from J, the junction kept 15 bases outside the gene matches. Rearranged V-D-J TRB sequences were amplified with a mixed TRB-A/B primer pool. TCRdb re-derived calls from the multiplex PCR reads in MiXCR, one entry per CDR3 protein. The sample contains about 10,000 distinct CDR3 sequences, roughly 25% of which appear only once. TCR beta rearrangements were amplified from peripheral blood genomic DNA. The chain couples TRBV6-5 to TRBJ1-6, with 8 bases fitting TRBD1. The receptor was isolated from a human donor in good health. Sequences were obtained from blood. CDR3 region: CASGRAGGRRGSPLHF. The CDR3, as DNA: TGTGCCAGCGGCAGGGCAGGGGGCCGCCGGGGTTCACCCCTCCACTTT.